What follows is one TCR beta chain and its context. Its antigen is unidentified. This sample is part of a study of cytomegalovirus exposure and HLA in healthy donors. Study-wide results and limits: Rare sequences made up most TCRs, while some public TCRs were found in many donors.

Primers: 60 Vbeta forward and 13 Jbeta reverse. Libraries were prepared by immunoSEQ multiplex PCR; TCRdb keeps only in-frame clonotypes and omits some of them. In the table there are about 140,000 clones, approximately 70% of which are singletons. Sample: PBMCs. The clonotype originates from a young woman in good health and CMV-seronegative.

The CDR3 nucleotides are TGTGCCAGCAGTTTAAATCCTGGGAGGGGGAGCTATGGCTACACCTTC. It yields the protein CASSLNPGRGSYGYTF. The chain couples TRBV27 to TRBJ1-2, with D perhaps TRBD1 (6 bases). The CDR3 spans 16 residues. Germline loops: CDR1 MNHEY, CDR2 SMNVEV (reference sequence). Deletions cut 2 bases from V and 4 bases from J, with 17 bases between.